This T cell receptor beta chain was sequenced during a study of blood T cell repertoires in COVID-19. CDR1 SGHTA and CDR2 FQGNSA come from the germline V gene. V lost 1 base and J lost 8; bases outside the gene matches: 4. The CDR3 covers 13 residues. Repertoires were generated with immunoSEQ multiplex PCR, while TCRdb's copy carries only in-frame clones and drops some. The sample includes about 190,000 clones, roughly 90% of them seen just once. The sample comprised peripheral blood. The origin of this receptor is a woman between 40 and 50 years old who had recovered from COVID-19. V is TRBV7-2 and J is TRBJ1-2, with 7 nucleotides matching TRBD1. CDR3 DNA sequence: TGTGCCAGCAGCTTAGACAGGGGAAGAGGCTACACCTTC. Translating gives CASSLDRGRGYTF.